These T cell receptor beta chains were read from a single sample in a study of T cells after yellow fever vaccination. Using its own MiXCR run on the 5' RACE reads, TCRdb lists one record per CDR3 protein. The table shows around 550,000 distinct CDR3 sequences, with 15% to 20% occurring only once. Sample: PBMCs, taken 15 days after the yellow fever booster vaccination. These receptors originate from a man under 40 who received the YFV17D yellow fever vaccine. CDR3s include the opening cysteine and the closing phenylalanine or tryptophan. D genes are given only for firm matches. For some rows the clone size is stated as once, few or many, or as a class when expanded; others skip it.

cdr3_length	j_call	clone_size	d_call	v_call	cdr3_nt	cdr3_aa
13	TRBJ1-1	few	TRBD1	TRBV5-1	TGCGCCAGCAGCTCACAGGGGATACCTGAAGCTTTCTTT	CASSSQGIPEAFF
15	TRBJ2-3	few	NA	TRBV24-1	TGTGCCACCAGTGATCCCACGACACTCACAGATACGCAGTATTTT	CATSDPTTLTDTQYF
15	TRBJ2-7	NA	TRBD2	TRBV3-1	TGTGCGAGCAGCCATACCGGGACTAGCAGATACGAGCAGTACTTC	CASSHTGTSRYEQYF
15	TRBJ2-7	few	TRBD2	TRBV28	TGTGCCAGCAGTTTTCAAACTAGCGGGAACTACGAGCAGTACTTC	CASSFQTSGNYEQYF
15	TRBJ2-5	few	NA	TRBV7-2	TGTGCCAGCAGCTTACCCGGCAGCTACCAAGAGACCCAGTACTTC	CASSLPGSYQETQYF
13	TRBJ2-4	few	NA	TRBV5-4	TGTGCCAGCAGCTTGGGACCGGCGGGGATTCAGTACTTC	CASSLGPAGIQYF
14	TRBJ2-3	few	NA	TRBV5-1	TGCGCCAGCAGCTTGGTCGACAGCACAGATACGCAGTATTTT	CASSLVDSTDTQYF
13	TRBJ2-2	NA	NA	TRBV4-2	TGTGCCAGCAGCCGTCGCGACACCGGGGAGCTGTTTTTT	CASSRRDTGELFF
15	TRBJ2-7	few	NA	TRBV4-3	TGCGCCAGCAGCCAAGATAAAACCCCTTCCTTCGAGCAGTACTTC	CASSQDKTPSFEQYF
16	TRBJ2-7	NA	TRBD2	TRBV6-5	TGTGCCAGCAGTTCAACTAGCGGGAGGGATGTGAACGAGCAGTACTTC	CASSSTSGRDVNEQYF
13	TRBJ2-1	NA	NA	TRBV30	TGTGCCTGGAGTAAGCAGGCCGGGGCGGAGCAGTTCTTC	CAWSKQAGAEQFF
13	TRBJ1-1	few	NA	TRBV3-1	TGTGCCAGCAGGGCCCAGGACAGAACTGAAGCTTTCTTT	CASRAQDRTEAFF
13	TRBJ2-5	many	NA	TRBV29-1	TGCAGCGTTGACCTGGGGGCAGGAGAGACCCAGTACTTC	CSVDLGAGETQYF
17	TRBJ1-6	few	TRBD1	TRBV7-8	TGTGCCAGCAGCTCGACCGGGACAGGGATCCGGAATTCACCCCTCCACTTT	CASSSTGTGIRNSPLHF
14	TRBJ2-2	NA	NA	TRBV11-3	TGTGCCAGCAGCTTAGTGGGCCGGTCCGGGGAGCTGTTTTTT	CASSLVGRSGELFF
12	TRBJ2-7	NA	TRBD1	TRBV29-1	TGCAGCGTTCGACAGGGTCACTACGAGCAGTACTTC	CSVRQGHYEQYF
15	TRBJ2-4	NA	TRBD2	TRBV11-2	TGTGCCAGCAGCCCCGGGACTAGCGGGAGTAGGGGTCGGTACTTC	CASSPGTSGSRGRYF
14	TRBJ1-5	NA	NA	TRBV6-2/TRBV6-3	TGTGCCAGCAGCCACCTGCCGGGGAATCAGCCCCAGCATTTT	CASSHLPGNQPQHF